This T cell receptor (beta chain) was sequenced during a study of T cells in Graves' hyperthyroidism and ophthalmopathy (dated by TCRdb to the late 2010s). About the investigation overall: Peripheral blood samples were taken at initial diagnosis, before any treatment was given. To identify distinguishing TCR V-J signatures, a discovery cohort of 100 patients was used, comprising 40 to 45 with Graves' ophthalmopathy and about 59 with stable Graves' hyperthyroidism. An independent validation cohort of around 19 hyperthyroidism patients and about 16 patients who later progressed to ophthalmopathy tested prospective prediction of ophthalmopathy. The 100 discovery patients were randomly split 7:3 into training and test sets. In more than five Graves' hyperthyroidism patients, the study also compared T-cell repertoires from thyroid tissue with T-cell repertoires from blood. Once sampling was done, hyperthyroidism patients were given methimazole at a starting dose of 30 mg daily, whereas ophthalmopathy patients were given high-dose intravenous methylprednisolone. The paper reports TCR Vbeta CDR3 sequencing of about 140 peripheral blood samples: around 45 ophthalmopathy, 75 to 80 hyperthyroidism and approximately 17 progressor patients.

At the junction V is shortened by 0 bases and J by 1 base, with 9 bases in between. CDR1 and CDR2 are drawn from the germline V gene: SGHTA, FQGTGA. The CDR3 covers 15 residues, taking in both the cysteine and the phenylalanine. Of the read, only the CDR3 DNA is kept; its 45 bases are in frame from base 1. The study at large found these results: In validation, progression to ophthalmopathy was predicted by the model with around 71% sensitivity and nearly 75% specificity, a median of about 6 months before onset. A model built on a 13 V-J signature distinguished ophthalmopathy from stable hyperthyroidism, reaching around 90% sensitivity and about 81% specificity in cross-validation and 80%/75% in testing. Most expanded thyroid clonotypes (frequency above 0.001) were also found in blood, which suggests that blood repertoires may mirror thyroid immune responses. Sample size was not statistically predetermined, and investigators were not blinded to group allocation.

Ophthalmopathy patients had moderately to severely active disease, Clinical Activity Score of at least 3, NOSPECS grade of at least 4, and duration under 3 months. Patients with uncontrolled infections, other autoimmune diseases, pregnancy or lactation were excluded. Diagnoses were established on the basis of clinical symptoms, serum thyroxine and TRAb, thyroid ultrasound, and orbital computed tomography. PBMCs were isolated from approximately 10 ml of fresh peripheral blood by Ficoll-Paque density gradient centrifugation. Total RNA was extracted using Trizol reagent, and RNA quality was assessed on an Agilent 2100 Bioanalyzer. A note on this clonotype: This receptor's antigen is unknown. No base-level quality is on record; no much larger clone is a single base apart.

TCR beta CDR3 regions were amplified from RNA transcripts. For the first round of RT-PCR on the TCR CDR3, the HTBI primer set was used together with the Qiagen OneStep RT-PCR kit. The libraries were constructed in a second round of multiplex PCR and then size-selected and purified. Sequencing of the libraries was done on an Illumina HiSeq2000 using paired-end 100 bp reads. The authors processed their data as follows. SOAPnuke was used to process the raw data, throwing out any read that contained adapters or uncalled bases, had a mean Phred below 15, or lacked an exact constant-primer or identifier match. COPE v1.2.5 was used to merge the high-quality paired reads, and each unique nucleotide sequence was defined as a clonotype. MiTCR v1.1 was used to align the clonotypes against IMGT TRBV, TRBD and TRBJ reference segments. Analysis was restricted to V-J combinations with a frequency above 0.0001, which covered roughly 99% of repertoires. The TCS score was defined as F50 (clonal expansion) divided by E x V (chaos), with BLOSUM62-based TCRdist calculated between CDR3 peptides within each V-J. Welch's t-statistics and random forest reduced some 510 V-J features to 13, which were used in a naive Bayes classifier (R e1071). Using fastp trimming at Q25 and MiXCR clonotype assembly, TCRdb reanalyzed the public sequencing data and kept in-frame beta chains. For every CDR3 protein sequence, its rows merge into one entry that carries the most common genes and DNA. Here the V and J calls rest on TCRdb's processing, not on the authors' analysis. The table for this sample lists about 460,000 distinct CDR3 sequences; about 22% of them were counted only once. Approximately 49% of the sample is in the top ten clones.

The receptor chain draws on TRBV7-3 and TRBJ1-1; the D gene remains uncertain. This TCR was recovered from a woman aged 70-85 years with Graves' ophthalmopathy. The sample consisted of blood. The nucleotides read TGTGCCAGCAGCTTAACGAGGGCTCCGAACACTGAAGCTTTCTTT. This sequence encodes CASSLTRAPNTEAFF. The variable domain in full, with residues beyond the CDR3 obtained from the reference TRBV7-3 and TRBJ1-1 genes, is GAGVSQTPSNKVTEKGKYVELRCDPISGHTALYWYRQSLGQGPEFLIYFQGTGAADDSGLPNDRFFAVRPEGSVSTLKIQRTERGDSAVYLCASSLTRAPNTEAFFGQGTRLTVV.